Listed below are T cell receptor beta chains from one sample, sequenced in a study of identifying expanded T cells in peripheral blood. Method: immunoSEQ multiplex PCR; TCRdb's copy keeps in-frame clones and lacks some. This sample has about 110,000 clones, with approximately 90% found just once. Sequenced material: blood. These TCRs come from a person aged 18 to 70 in good health. Both conserved end residues are part of each CDR3. A D gene is named only where the DNA matches it firmly. A row's size may be missing; if present it is once, few, many or a size class.

>TRBD1|NA|TRBV30|TRBJ2-3
CAWTGGDTQYF
TGTGCCTGGACAGGGGGCGATACGCAGTATTTT
>TRBD1|NA|TRBV27|TRBJ2-2
CASSLATGYGELFF
TGTGCCAGCAGTTTGGCGACAGGGTACGGGGAGCTGTTTTTT
>NA|once|TRBV11-2|TRBJ2-5
CASTLGQGSETQYF
TGTGCCAGCACCCTTGGGCAGGGTTCAGAGACCCAGTACTTC
>TRBD1|NA|TRBV5-6|TRBJ2-5
CASTPHINRGEGETQYF
TGTGCCAGCACCCCTCACATTAACAGGGGGGAAGGGGAGACCCAGTACTTC
>TRBD2|once|TRBV6-4|TRBJ2-7
CASSDSCQTSGGLTYEQYF
TGTGCCAGCAGTGACTCGTGTCAAACTAGCGGGGGTCTAACCTACGAGCAGTACTTC
>NA|few|TRBV6-6|TRBJ1-2
CASSPFPEAGYTF
TGTGCCAGCAGTCCATTCCCGGAGGCTGGCTACACCTTC
>NA|NA|TRBV7-9|TRBJ2-1
CASSFEGGNEQFF
TGTGCCAGCAGCTTTGAGGGCGGCAATGAGCAGTTCTTC
>TRBD1|NA|TRBV13|TRBJ1-2
CASSSGQGSSGYTF
TGTGCCAGCAGCTCCGGACAGGGAAGTTCTGGCTACACCTTC
>TRBD1|few|TRBV19|TRBJ1-1
CASSPGGEAFF
TGTGCCAGTAGTCCAGGGGGTGAAGCTTTCTTT
>TRBD2|NA|TRBV5-1|TRBJ2-7
CASSGGLAGFYEQYF
TGCGCCAGCAGCGGGGGACTAGCGGGGTTCTACGAGCAGTACTTC
>NA|NA|TRBV11-3|TRBJ2-1
CASSLDGLADRDEQFF
TGTGCCAGCAGCTTAGATGGGCTCGCCGACCGTGATGAGCAGTTCTTC
>NA|NA|TRBV7-8|TRBJ1-1
CASSLGARLMNTEAFF
TGTGCCAGCAGCTTAGGCGCCAGACTCATGAACACTGAAGCTTTCTTT
>NA|NA|TRBV5-6|TRBJ2-3
CASSKIGQSDTQYF
TGTGCCAGCAGCAAAATCGGACAGTCAGATACGCAGTATTTT
>NA|NA|TRBV2|TRBJ2-3
CASSLITGSTDTQYF
TGTGCCAGCAGTCTCATTACGGGGAGCACAGATACGCAGTATTTT
>TRBD2|once|TRBV28|TRBJ2-7
CASSLSWTRGEQYF
TGTGCCAGCAGTTTATCTTGGACTAGGGGCGAGCAGTACTTC
>TRBD1|NA|TRBV6-6|TRBJ2-1
CASSLTGGNEQFF
TGTGCCAGCAGTCTAACAGGGGGCAATGAGCAGTTCTTC
>NA|NA|TRBV4-3|TRBJ2-3
CASSQLYQGVSTDTQYF
TGCGCCAGCAGCCAACTATACCAGGGAGTTAGCACAGATACGCAGTATTTT
>NA|NA|TRBV9|TRBJ1-6
CASSPGTVHPPLHF
TGTGCCAGCAGCCCCGGGACCGTGCACCCACCCCTCCACTTT
>NA|NA|TRBV6-5|TRBJ2-3
CASSWGALDTQYF
TGTGCCAGCAGTTGGGGGGCCTTAGATACGCAGTATTTT
>TRBD1|once|TRBV4-1|TRBJ2-6
CASSQAATGAAGANVLTF
TGCGCCAGCAGCCAAGCGGCGACAGGGGCAGCTGGGGCCAACGTCCTGACTTTC
>NA|NA|TRBV5-6|TRBJ2-3
CASSSGTLGWGTQYF
TGTGCCAGCAGCTCGGGAACCCTAGGTTGGGGTACGCAGTATTTT
>NA|once|TRBV6-6|TRBJ2-7
CASSYQGRNEQYF
TGTGCCAGCAGTTACCAGGGGAGGAACGAGCAGTACTTC
>TRBD2|NA|TRBV4-3|TRBJ2-3
CASSQGLSIALAGGTDTQYF
TGCGCCAGCAGCCAAGGTTTGAGTATCGCGCTAGCGGGGGGGACAGATACGCAGTATTTT
>TRBD1|NA|TRBV6-5|TRBJ1-1
CASSTPTGANTEAFF
TGTGCCAGCAGTACACCGACAGGGGCGAACACTGAAGCTTTCTTT
>NA|NA|TRBV19|TRBJ2-5
CASSHILGKETQYF
TGTGCCAGTAGTCACATCCTGGGTAAAGAGACCCAGTACTTC
>NA|NA|TRBV4-1|TRBJ2-3
CASSQMTTRTDTQYF
TGCGCCAGCAGCCAAATGACTACACGCACAGATACGCAGTATTTT